The source of this T cell receptor (beta chain) is a study of cytotoxic CD8 clonotypes in ibrutinib-treated CLL (dated by TCRdb to about 2021). Turning to the overall study: The cohort was composed of ten to eleven relapsed/refractory and approximately 14 treatment-naive patients; IGHV unmutated status was identified in some 17 patients. Partial responses were observed in 24 patients and complete responses in 2; after a median follow-up of 68 months, remission was maintained in around 14 patients and progression was observed in some 12. The response samples were drawn at a median of approximately 11 months into treatment, with a range of about 6 to 40 months. On average, each sample yielded some 250,000 productive templates and under 95,000 productive rearrangements. Of the 85 to 95 participants in the trial, about two dozen had longitudinal samples available. Cryopreserved peripheral blood mononuclear cells were obtained prior to treatment, at the time of response, and at either disease progression or sustained remission. Every remission and progressive disease sample was obtained while ibrutinib was still being received by the patients. Beyond this particular receptor, the publication reports: Baseline clonality was found to be higher than that of age-matched healthy donors and was strongly correlated with circulating CD8+ T-cell counts. Public clonotypes were rare and either contracted or stayed stable during treatment, and the rise in clonality at ibrutinib response reflected the expansion of private clonotypes. Lymph node repertoires were not examined, and the timing of sampling was not matched between patients in sustained remission and those whose disease progressed. An increase in clonality was observed at ibrutinib response, with clonality remaining stable during sustained remission and falling back toward baseline at progression.

For TCR beta library preparation, 1.5 to 2.5 micrograms of genomic DNA were extracted from the cryopreserved PBMCs. High-throughput TCR beta sequencing was performed on longitudinal blood samples from CLL patients receiving ibrutinib monotherapy. The patients took part in an open-label, single-center phase 2 trial of ibrutinib monotherapy. The goal of deep resolution MiSeq sequencing was a depth between 1 in 1 million and 1 in 200,000 T cells, and coverage averaged 10x per clonotype. The immunoSEQ hsTCRB Kit was used to generate the TCR beta libraries. Under the source paper's analysis protocol: Data were analyzed with ImmunoSEQ Data Assistant and ImmunoSEQ Analyzer, with V, D and J genes assigned per IMGT definitions. Clonality, which ranges from 0 to 1, was calculated by subtracting the normalized Shannon entropy of productive rearrangement frequencies from one. Only overrepresented clonotypes making up at least 0.05% of the repertoire of each patient were included in the public clonotype analysis. About a dozen age-matched healthy donor repertoires from immuneACCESS served as clonality controls. TCRdb re-hosts the immuneACCESS table, in-frame sequences only. Its copies lack some clones; in the studies checked, an unresolved V gene accounts for under half of them, and the cause for the rest is not known. V, J and clone size were drawn from that table, and D and trimming were deduced from the DNA. The sample contains some 29,000 clones, about 70% of them found a single time. The ten largest clones capture 51% of the sample.

For this clone: This receptor's antigen is unknown. Qualities for individual bases were not recorded, and no much larger clone is one base off.

The sequence was collected from a human donor with chronic lymphocytic leukemia. The sequencing used PBMCs, collected after 36 months of ibrutinib treatment.

The CDR3 region: CASSLAAGLDTQYF. The bases read TGTGCCAGCAGTTTGGCAGCGGGGCTCGATACGCAGTATTTT. The V and J genes are TRBV28 and TRBJ2-3; 7 of the junction bases match TRBD2. The CDR3 spans 14 residues, from the cysteine through the phenylalanine. The entry retains the CDR3 DNA only, 42 bases that are in frame from base 1. CDR1 and CDR2 were assigned from the germline V gene as MDHEN and SYDVKM. Here V drops 3 bases and J drops 6 bases, and the junction holds 6 bases not matched to any gene.